This T cell receptor (beta chain) was profiled in a study of blood T cell repertoires in COVID-19. Study-wide context: Material from acute and convalescent COVID-19 was sourced from the United States, Italy and Spain. From T cells, B-cell-depleted T cells, or PBMCs came the material, which was cDNA or gDNA.

Original analysis: Amplification of reference gene primers was used by the study to estimate nucleated cell counts. This table comes from immunoSEQ multiplex PCR, and its TCRdb copy is limited to in-frame clones, with some not included. V, J and clone size were drawn from that table, and D and trimming were deduced from the DNA. The table has 60,000 to 85,000 clones, roughly 81% seen once. CDR3 length equals 13 residues. Germline V gene data show CDR1 as SNHLY and CDR2 as FYNNEI. Unmatched junction bases numbered 4, after V lost 7 bases and J lost 6 bases. Seattle cases were enrolled at active infection and followed longitudinally.

This rearrangement joins TRBV2 to TRBJ2-2; 8 positions match TRBD1. The receptor comes from a man aged 60-69 years with COVID-19, enrolled during active disease. Sequencing was carried out using peripheral blood. CDR3 in DNA: TGTGCCAGCACACGGACAGGGTCCGGGGAGCTGTTTTTT. This translates into CASTRTGSGELFF.